The clone carrying this TCR beta chain was counted many times. The entry originates in a study of T-cell reconstitution after alpha-beta-depleted transplantation in children. CDR1 and CDR2 from the germline V gene are SGHTA and FQGNSA. The CDR3 is 15 residues long. Unmatched junction bases numbered 10, after V lost 7 bases and J lost 4 bases. During its preparation, the TCRbeta library received unique molecular identifiers. TCRdb ran MiXCR on the PCR reads and lists one entry per CDR3 protein. This table holds hundreds of thousands of distinct CDR3 sequences, 10% found once. This chain connects TRBV7-2 to TRBJ1-2; 9 nucleotides line up with TRBD1. This receptor was taken from a boy under two years old with acute myeloid leukemia, due to receive a stem cell transplant. Specimen: PBMCs, collected before TCRalphabeta/CD19-depleted stem cell transplant. The CDR3 nucleotides read TGTGCCAGCACCATATCCCCGGGACAGGGCTATGGCTACACCTTC. Amino acid sequence: CASTISPGQGYGYTF.